This T cell receptor beta chain was found in a study of radiation and T cells in renal cell carcinoma. Stated time point: blood 4 weeks post-SBRT, at nephrectomy. The treatment denotes: 15 Gy SBRT to primary tumor, nephrectomy 4 weeks later. Clones were read by immunoSEQ multiplex PCR, and TCRdb kept only the in-frame ones, dropping some. The table includes under 100,000 clones, 84% detected once. This receptor was obtained from a man aged 60-69 years with renal cell carcinoma. Sequenced here: blood, sampled from a patient whose treatment included radiotherapy and nephrectomy.

The CDR3 DNA sequence: TGTGCCAGCAGCTCCCAGCAAACTAATGAAAAACTGTTTTTT. The encoded protein is CASSSQQTNEKLFF. This chain joins TRBV6-5 and TRBJ1-4; no definite D call. CDR3 length: 14 residues. Germline lookup yields CDR1 MNHEY and CDR2 SVGAGI. Trimming took 6 bases from V and 1 from J, leaving 9 bases between them.